Here is one TCR beta chain with its context. This specimen belongs to a study of shared clonotypes between healthy human individuals. Germline values: CDR1 SGHTA, CDR2 FQGNSA. V was clipped by 8 bases and J by 4 bases; unmatched bases: 3. The CDR3 loop spans 12 amino acids. Clones were read by immunoSEQ multiplex PCR, and TCRdb kept only the in-frame ones, dropping some. The data show a few hundred thousand clones, 70% to 80% seen once. Sample: PBMCs. The sequence was obtained from a middle-aged woman in good health. Some clones in this sample may be carry-over from other donors' samples. V is TRBV7-2 and J is TRBJ2-3; 7 nucleotides agree with TRBD2. This CDR3 reads CASGGSSDTQYF. The CDR3 DNA is TGTGCCAGCGGCGGGAGCTCAGATACGCAGTATTTT.